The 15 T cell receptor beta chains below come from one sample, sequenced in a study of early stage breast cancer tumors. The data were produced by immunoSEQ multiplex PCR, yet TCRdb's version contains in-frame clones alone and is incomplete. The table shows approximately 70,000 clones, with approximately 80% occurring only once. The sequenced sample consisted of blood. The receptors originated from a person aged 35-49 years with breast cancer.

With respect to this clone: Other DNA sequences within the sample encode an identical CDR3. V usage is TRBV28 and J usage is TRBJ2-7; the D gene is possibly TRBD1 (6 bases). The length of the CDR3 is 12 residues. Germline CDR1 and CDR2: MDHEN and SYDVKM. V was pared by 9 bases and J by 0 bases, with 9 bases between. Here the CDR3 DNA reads TGTGCCAGTGGACAGTCCTCCTACGAGCAGTACTTC. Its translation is CASGQSSYEQYF.

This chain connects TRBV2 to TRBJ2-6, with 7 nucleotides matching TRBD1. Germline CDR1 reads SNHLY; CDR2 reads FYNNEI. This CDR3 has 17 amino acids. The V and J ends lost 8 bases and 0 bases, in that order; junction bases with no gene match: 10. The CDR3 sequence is CASVGDSPRSGANVLTF. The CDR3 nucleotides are TGTGCCAGCGTGGGGGACAGCCCCCGCTCTGGGGCCAACGTCCTGACTTTC.

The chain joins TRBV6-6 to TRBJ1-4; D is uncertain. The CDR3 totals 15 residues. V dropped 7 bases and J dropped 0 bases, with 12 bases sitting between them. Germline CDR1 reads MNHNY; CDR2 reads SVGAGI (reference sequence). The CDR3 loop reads CASTRTAATNEKLFF. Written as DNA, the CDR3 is TGTGCCAGCACCCGTACAGCTGCAACTAATGAAAAACTGTTTTTT.

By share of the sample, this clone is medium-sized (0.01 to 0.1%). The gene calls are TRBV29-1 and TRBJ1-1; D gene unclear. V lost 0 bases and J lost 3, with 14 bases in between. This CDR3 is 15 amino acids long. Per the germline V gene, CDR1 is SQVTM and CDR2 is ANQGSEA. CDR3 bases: TGCAGCGTTGAAGAGCATGGGCGCCGGGACACTGAAGCTTTCTTT. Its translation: CSVEEHGRRDTEAFF.

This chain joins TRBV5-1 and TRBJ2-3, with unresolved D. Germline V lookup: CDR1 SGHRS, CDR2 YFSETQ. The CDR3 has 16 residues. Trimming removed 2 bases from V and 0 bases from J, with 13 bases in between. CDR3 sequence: CASSFRPGFSTDTQYF. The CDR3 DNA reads TGCGCCAGCAGCTTTCGTCCGGGTTTTAGCACAGATACGCAGTATTTT.

This chain's CDR3 is CASSLLTRQPDEQFF. The CDR3 DNA reads TGTGCCAGCAGCTTGCTGACTAGGCAACCGGATGAGCAGTTCTTC. The chain has TRBV5-4 and TRBJ2-1; a weak D match, TRBD2 (6 bases). The CDR3 spans 15 residues. CDR1 and CDR2 (germline): SGHNT, YYREEE (reference sequence). V was trimmed by 1 base and J by 8 bases, leaving 16 bases between them.

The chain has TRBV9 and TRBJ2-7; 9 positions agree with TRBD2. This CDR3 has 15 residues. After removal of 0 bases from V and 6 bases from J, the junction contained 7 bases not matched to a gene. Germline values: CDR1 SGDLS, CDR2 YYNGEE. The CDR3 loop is CASSVGSSGKVEQYF. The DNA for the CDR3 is TGTGCCAGCAGCGTAGGGTCTAGCGGGAAAGTCGAGCAGTACTTC.

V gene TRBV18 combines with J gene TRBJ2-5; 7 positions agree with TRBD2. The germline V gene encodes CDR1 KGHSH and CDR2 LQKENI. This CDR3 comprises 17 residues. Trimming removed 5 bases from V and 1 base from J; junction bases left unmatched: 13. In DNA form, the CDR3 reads TGTGCCAGCTCAAAGGGCGGGGGTCATGCCTTCCAAGAGACCCAGTACTTC. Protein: CASSKGGGHAFQETQYF.

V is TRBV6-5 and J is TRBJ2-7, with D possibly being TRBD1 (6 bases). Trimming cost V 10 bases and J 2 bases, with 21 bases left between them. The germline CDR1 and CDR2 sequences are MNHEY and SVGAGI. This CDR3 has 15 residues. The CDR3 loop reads CATRRQDSSTYEQYF. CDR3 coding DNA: TGTGCCACCCGCCGTCAGGACAGTTCTACCTACGAGCAGTACTTC.

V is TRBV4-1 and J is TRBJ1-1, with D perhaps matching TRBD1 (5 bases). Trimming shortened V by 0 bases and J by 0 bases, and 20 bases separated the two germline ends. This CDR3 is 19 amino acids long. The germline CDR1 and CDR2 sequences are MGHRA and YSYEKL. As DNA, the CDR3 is TGCGCCAGCAGCCAAGATGATGGGTTCGGCACGGGGCTGAACACTGAAGCTTTCTTT. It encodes CASSQDDGFGTGLNTEAFF.

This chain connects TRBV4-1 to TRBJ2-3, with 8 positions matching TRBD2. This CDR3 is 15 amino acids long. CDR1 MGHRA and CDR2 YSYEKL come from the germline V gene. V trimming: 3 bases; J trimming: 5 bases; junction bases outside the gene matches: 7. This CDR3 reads CASSHAGGRRDTQYF. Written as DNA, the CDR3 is TGCGCCAGCAGCCATGCGGGCGGGAGGAGAGATACGCAGTATTTT.

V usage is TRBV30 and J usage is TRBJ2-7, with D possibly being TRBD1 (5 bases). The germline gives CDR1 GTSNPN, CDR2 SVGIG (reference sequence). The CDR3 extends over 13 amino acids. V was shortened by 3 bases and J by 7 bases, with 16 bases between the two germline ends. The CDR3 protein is CAWRDLQVEEQYF. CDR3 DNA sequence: TGTGCCTGGAGGGATTTACAGGTGGAGGAGCAGTACTTC.

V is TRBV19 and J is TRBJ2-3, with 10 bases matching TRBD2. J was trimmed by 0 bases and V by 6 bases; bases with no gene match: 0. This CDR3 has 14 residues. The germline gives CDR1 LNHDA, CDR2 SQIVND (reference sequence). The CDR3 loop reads CASRTSGSTDTQYF. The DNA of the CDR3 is TGTGCCAGTAGGACTAGCGGGAGCACAGATACGCAGTATTTT.

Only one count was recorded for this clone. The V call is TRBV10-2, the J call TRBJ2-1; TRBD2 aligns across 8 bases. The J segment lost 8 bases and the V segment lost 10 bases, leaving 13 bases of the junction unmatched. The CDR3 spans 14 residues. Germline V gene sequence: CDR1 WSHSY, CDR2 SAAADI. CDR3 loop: CATQNSGVDYEQFF. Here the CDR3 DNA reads TGCGCCACCCAGAATAGCGGGGTGGATTATGAGCAGTTCTTC.

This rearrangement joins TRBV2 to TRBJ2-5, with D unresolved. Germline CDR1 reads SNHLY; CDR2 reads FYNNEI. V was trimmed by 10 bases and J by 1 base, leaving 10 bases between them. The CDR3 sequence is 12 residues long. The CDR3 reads CATGRIQETQYF. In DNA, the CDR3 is TGTGCCACCGGACGGATCCAAGAGACCCAGTACTTC.